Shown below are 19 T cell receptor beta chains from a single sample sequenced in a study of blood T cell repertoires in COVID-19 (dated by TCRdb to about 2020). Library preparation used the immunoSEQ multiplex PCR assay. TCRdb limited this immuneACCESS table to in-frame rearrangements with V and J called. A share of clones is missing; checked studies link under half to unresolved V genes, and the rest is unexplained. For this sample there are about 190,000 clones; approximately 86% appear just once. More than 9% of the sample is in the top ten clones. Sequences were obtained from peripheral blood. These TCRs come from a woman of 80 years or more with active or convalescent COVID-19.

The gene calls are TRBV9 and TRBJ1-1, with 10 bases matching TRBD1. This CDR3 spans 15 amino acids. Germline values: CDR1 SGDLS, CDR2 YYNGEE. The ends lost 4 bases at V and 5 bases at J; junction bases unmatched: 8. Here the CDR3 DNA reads TGTGCCAGCAGCACAAGACAGGGGGCTGGAACTGAAGCTTTCTTT. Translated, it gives CASSTRQGAGTEAFF.

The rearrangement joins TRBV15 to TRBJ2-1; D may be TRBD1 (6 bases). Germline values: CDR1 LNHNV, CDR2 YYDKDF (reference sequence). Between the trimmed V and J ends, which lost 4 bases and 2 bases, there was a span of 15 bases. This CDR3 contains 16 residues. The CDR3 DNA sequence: TGTGCCACCAGCATCCTTGGACAGAGCGCCTACAATGAGCAGTTCTTC. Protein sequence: CATSILGQSAYNEQFF.

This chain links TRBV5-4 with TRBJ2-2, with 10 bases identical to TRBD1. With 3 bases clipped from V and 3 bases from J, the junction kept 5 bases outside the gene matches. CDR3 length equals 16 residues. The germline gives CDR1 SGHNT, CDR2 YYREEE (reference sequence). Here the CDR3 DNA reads TGTGCCAGCAGCTCGACAGGGGGCACGGACACCGGGGAGCTGTTTTTT. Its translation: CASSSTGGTDTGELFF. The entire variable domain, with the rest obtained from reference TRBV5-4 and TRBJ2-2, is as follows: ETGVTQSPTHLIKTRGQQVTLRCSSQSGHNTVSWYQQALGQGPQFIFQYYREEENGRGNFPPRFSGLQFPNYSSELNVNALELDDSALYLCASSSTGGTDTGELFFGEGSRLTVL.

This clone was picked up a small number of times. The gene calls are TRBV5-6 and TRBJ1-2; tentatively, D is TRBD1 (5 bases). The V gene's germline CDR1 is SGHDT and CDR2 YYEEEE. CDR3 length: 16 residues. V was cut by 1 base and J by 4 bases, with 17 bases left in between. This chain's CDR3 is CASSLTRASEVYGYTF. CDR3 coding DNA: TGTGCCAGCAGCTTGACCAGGGCCTCTGAGGTCTATGGCTACACCTTC.

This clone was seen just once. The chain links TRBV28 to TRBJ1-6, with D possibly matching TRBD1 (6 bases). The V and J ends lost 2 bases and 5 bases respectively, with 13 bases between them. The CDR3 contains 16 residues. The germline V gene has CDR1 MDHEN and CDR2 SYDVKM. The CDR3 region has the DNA TGTGCCAGCAGTTTACGGGGGGCGCTCGATAATTCACCCCTCCACTTT. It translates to CASSLRGALDNSPLHF. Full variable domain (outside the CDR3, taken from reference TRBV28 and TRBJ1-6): DVKVTQSSRYLVKRTGEKVFLECVQDMDHENMFWYRQDPGLGLRLIYFSYDVKMKEKGDIPEGYSVSREKKERFSLILESASTNQTSMYLCASSLRGALDNSPLHFGNGTRLTVT.

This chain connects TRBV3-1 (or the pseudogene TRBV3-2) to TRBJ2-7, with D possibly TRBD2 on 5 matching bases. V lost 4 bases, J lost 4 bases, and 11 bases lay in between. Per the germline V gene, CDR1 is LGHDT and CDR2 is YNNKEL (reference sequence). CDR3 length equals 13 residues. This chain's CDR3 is CASSRGSRYEQYF. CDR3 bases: TGTGCCAGCAGCCGCGGGTCTCGGTACGAGCAGTACTTC.

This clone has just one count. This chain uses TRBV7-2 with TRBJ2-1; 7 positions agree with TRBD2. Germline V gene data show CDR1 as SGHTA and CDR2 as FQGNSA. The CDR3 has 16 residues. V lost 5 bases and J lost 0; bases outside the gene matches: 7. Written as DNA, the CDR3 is TGTGCCAGCAGCCCAGAAGCGGGACCCTCCTACAATGAGCAGTTCTTC. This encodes CASSPEAGPSYNEQFF.

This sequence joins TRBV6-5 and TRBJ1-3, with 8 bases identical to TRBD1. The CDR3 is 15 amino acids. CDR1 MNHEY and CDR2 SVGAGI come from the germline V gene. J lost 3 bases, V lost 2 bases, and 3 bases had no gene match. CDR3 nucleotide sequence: TGTGCCAGCAGTTACCGGGGACAGGATGGAAACACCATATATTTT. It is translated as CASSYRGQDGNTIYF.

CDR3 sequence (DNA): TGTGCCAGCAGCGTCGTGGCTAGCGGACCTTCACCGTACGAGCAGTACTTC. As protein: CASSVVASGPSPYEQYF. This sequence joins TRBV9 and TRBJ2-7; 7 bases fit TRBD2. The CDR3 consists of 17 residues. The J segment lost 4 bases and the V segment lost 2 bases, leaving 15 bases of the junction unmatched. The V gene's germline CDR1 is SGDLS and CDR2 YYNGEE. The variable domain in full, completed from reference TRBV9 and TRBJ2-7, reads DSGVTQTPKHLITATGQRVTLRCSPRSGDLSVYWYQQSLDQGLQFLIQYYNGEERAKGNILERFSAQQFPDLHSELNLSSLELGDSALYFCASSVVASGPSPYEQYFGPGTRLTVT.

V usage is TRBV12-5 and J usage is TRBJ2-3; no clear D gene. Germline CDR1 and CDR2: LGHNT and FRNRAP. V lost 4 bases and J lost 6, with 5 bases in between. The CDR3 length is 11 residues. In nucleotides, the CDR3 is TGTGCTAGTGGTTCTTTTGATACGCAGTATTTT. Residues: CASGSFDTQYF.

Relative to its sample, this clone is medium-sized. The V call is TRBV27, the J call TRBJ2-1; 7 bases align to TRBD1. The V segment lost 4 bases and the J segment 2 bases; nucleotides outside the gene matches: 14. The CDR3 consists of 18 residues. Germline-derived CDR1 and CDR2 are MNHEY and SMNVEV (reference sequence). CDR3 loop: CASSSPVERGGAYNEQFF. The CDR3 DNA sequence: TGTGCCAGCAGTTCCCCTGTAGAGAGAGGGGGCGCCTACAATGAGCAGTTCTTC.

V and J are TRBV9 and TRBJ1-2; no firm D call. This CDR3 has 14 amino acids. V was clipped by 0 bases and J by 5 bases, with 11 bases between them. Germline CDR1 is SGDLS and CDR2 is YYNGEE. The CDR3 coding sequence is TGTGCCAGCAGCGTAGGTGTGGGCGTTTATGGCTACACCTTC. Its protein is CASSVGVGVYGYTF.

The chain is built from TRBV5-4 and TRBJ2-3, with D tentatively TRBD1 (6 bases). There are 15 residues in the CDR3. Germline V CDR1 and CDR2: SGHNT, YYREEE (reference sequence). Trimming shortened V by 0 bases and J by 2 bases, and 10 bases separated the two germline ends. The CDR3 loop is CASSLAGQYTDTQYF. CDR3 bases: TGTGCCAGCAGCTTGGCCGGACAGTACACAGATACGCAGTATTTT.

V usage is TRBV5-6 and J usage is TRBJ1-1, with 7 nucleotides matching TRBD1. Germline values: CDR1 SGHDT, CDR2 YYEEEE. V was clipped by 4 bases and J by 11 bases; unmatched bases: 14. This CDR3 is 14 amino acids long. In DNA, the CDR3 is TGTGCCAGCAGCATTGGCCCCGTAGGGGGCCGGGCTTTCTTT. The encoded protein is CASSIGPVGGRAFF. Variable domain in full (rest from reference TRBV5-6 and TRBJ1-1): DAGVTQSPTHLIKTRGQQVTLRCSPKSGHDTVSWYQQALGQGPQFIFQYYEEEERQRGNFPDRFSGHQFPNYSSELNVNALLLGDSALYLCASSIGPVGGRAFFGQGTRLTVV.

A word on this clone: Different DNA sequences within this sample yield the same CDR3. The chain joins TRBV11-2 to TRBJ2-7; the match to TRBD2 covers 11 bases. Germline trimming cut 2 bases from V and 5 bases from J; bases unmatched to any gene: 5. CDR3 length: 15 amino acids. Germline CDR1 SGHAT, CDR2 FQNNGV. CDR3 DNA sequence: TGTGCCAGCAGCTTAAGAGGACTAGCGGGCGACGAGCAGTACTTC. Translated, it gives CASSLRGLAGDEQYF.

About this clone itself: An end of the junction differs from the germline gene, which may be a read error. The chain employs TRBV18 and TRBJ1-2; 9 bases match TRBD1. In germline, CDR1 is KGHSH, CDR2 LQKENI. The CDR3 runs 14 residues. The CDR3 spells CASSPSGQGTSIPF. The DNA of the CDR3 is TGTGCCAGCTCACCTTCGGGACAGGGTACCTCTATCCCCTTC.

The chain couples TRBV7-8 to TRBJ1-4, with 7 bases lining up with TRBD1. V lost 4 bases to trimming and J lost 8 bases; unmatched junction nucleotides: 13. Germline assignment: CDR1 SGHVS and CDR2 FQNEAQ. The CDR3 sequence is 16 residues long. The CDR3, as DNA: TGTGCCAGCAGCTACGCTCTAGACAGGGTATGGGAAAAACTGTTTTTT. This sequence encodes CASSYALDRVWEKLFF.

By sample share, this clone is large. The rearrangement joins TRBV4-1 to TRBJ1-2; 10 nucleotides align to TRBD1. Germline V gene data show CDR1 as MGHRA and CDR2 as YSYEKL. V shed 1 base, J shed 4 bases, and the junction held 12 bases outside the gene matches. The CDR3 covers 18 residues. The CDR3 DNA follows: TGCGCCAGCAGCCAAGTTGTGACAGGGGGCGAGAGGAGCTATGGCTACACCTTC. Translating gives CASSQVVTGGERSYGYTF.

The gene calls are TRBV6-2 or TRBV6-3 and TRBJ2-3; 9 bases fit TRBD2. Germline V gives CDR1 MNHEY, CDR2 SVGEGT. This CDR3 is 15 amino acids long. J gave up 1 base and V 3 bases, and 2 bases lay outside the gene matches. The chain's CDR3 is CASSYRLAGTDTQYF. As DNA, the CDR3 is TGTGCCAGCAGTTATCGACTAGCGGGCACAGATACGCAGTATTTT.